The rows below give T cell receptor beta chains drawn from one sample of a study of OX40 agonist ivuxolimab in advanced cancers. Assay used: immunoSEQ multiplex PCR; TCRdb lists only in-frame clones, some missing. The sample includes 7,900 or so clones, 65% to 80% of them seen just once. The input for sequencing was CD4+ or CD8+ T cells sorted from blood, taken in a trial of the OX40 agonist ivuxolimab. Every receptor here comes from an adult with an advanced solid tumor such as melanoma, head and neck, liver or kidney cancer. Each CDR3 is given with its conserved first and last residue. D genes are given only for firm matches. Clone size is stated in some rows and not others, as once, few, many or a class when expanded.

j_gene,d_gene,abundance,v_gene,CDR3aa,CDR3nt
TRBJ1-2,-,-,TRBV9,CASSLWDSRRDGYTF,TGTGCCAGCAGCCTTTGGGACTCGAGGAGAGATGGCTACACCTTC
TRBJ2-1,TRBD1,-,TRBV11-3,CASRLEFQGANEQFF,TGTGCCAGCAGATTAGAGTTCCAGGGGGCGAATGAGCAGTTCTTC
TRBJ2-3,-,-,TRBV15,CATSPRTSDTQYF,TGTGCCACCAGCCCCAGGACTTCAGATACGCAGTATTTT
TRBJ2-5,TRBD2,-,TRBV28,CASSSGLAGGSVQETQYF,TGTGCCAGCAGTTCGGGACTAGCGGGAGGTTCTGTACAAGAGACCCAGTACTTC
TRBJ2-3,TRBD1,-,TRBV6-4,CASSLRTGLDTQYF,TGTGCCAGCAGTCTCAGGACAGGGTTGGATACGCAGTATTTT
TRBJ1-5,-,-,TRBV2,CASKVVAGYSNQPQHF,TGTGCCAGCAAGGTGGTGGCAGGGTATAGCAATCAGCCCCAGCATTTT
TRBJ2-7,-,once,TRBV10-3,CAIRIDEGYEQYF,TGTGCCATCAGGATCGACGAGGGGTACGAGCAGTACTTC
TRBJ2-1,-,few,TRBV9,CASSVGGDGNEQFF,TGTGCCAGCAGCGTAGGCGGGGACGGCAATGAGCAGTTCTTC
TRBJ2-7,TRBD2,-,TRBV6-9,CASSPIAGANYEQYF,TGTGCCAGCAGTCCCATAGCGGGGGCCAACTACGAGCAGTACTTC
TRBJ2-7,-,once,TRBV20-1,CSAQRYPEQYF,TGCAGCGCTCAGCGATACCCCGAGCAGTACTTC
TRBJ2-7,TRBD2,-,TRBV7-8,CASSLGGGNEQYF,TGTGCCAGCAGCTTAGGGGGGGGTAACGAGCAGTACTTC
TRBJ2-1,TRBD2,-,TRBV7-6,CASSLFSGGEKQFF,TGTGCCAGCAGCTTGTTCAGCGGGGGCGAAAAGCAGTTCTTC
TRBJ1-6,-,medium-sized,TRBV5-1,CASSFRGTDSPLHF,TGCGCCAGCAGCTTTCGGGGTACCGATTCACCCCTCCACTTT
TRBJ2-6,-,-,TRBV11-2,CASSNVSKQQSRANVLTF,TGTGCCAGCAGCAACGTCTCCAAGCAACAAAGTCGGGCCAACGTCCTGACTTTC
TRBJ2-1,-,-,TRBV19,CASSANGDNEQFF,TGTGCCAGTAGTGCTAACGGGGACAATGAGCAGTTCTTC
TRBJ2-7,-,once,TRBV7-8,CASSPPRRDEQYF,TGTGCCAGCAGCCCCCCCCGTAGGGACGAGCAGTACTTC
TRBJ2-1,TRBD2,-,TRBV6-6,CASKLGTSRDEQFF,TGTGCCAGTAAGCTCGGGACTAGTCGAGATGAGCAGTTCTTC
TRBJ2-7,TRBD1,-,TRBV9,CASSARDRDYEQYF,TGTGCCAGCAGCGCCCGGGACAGGGACTACGAGCAGTACTTC
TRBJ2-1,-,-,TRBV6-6,CATEVGSQFF,TGTGCCACCGAGGTGGGGAGCCAGTTCTTC
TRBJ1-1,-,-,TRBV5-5,CASSRGNTEAFF,TGTGCCAGCAGCCGTGGGAACACTGAAGCTTTCTTT
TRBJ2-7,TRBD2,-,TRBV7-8,CASSLAAGVGYEQYF,TGTGCCAGCAGCTTAGCAGCGGGGGTGGGCTACGAGCAGTACTTC
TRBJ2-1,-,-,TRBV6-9,CASSYASYNEQFF,TGTGCCAGCAGTTACGCCAGTTACAATGAGCAGTTCTTC